This entry lists 8 T cell receptor beta chains sequenced from one sample in a study of tumour-infiltrating T cells in Burkitt lymphoma. The repertoire was sequenced with immunoSEQ multiplex PCR; TCRdb's copy has only in-frame clones and lacks some. The data hold some 13,000 clones, with about 85% observed a single time. The sequencing input was tumor tissue. These receptors were taken from a human donor with diffuse large B-cell lymphoma.

As concerns this clone: The sample carries other DNA sequences with the same CDR3. The rearrangement joins TRBV5-1 to TRBJ2-7; D perhaps matches TRBD2 (7 bases). Germline loops: CDR1 SGHRS, CDR2 YFSETQ. V shed 0 bases and J shed 2 bases, with 12 bases lying between them. The CDR3 is 15 amino acids. This CDR3 is CASSLEAGGPYEQYF. CDR3 DNA: TGCGCCAGCAGCTTGGAGGCCGGGGGGCCCTACGAGCAGTACTTC.

The rearrangement joins TRBV2 to TRBJ1-6; unclear D gene. Looked up from germline, CDR1 is SNHLY and CDR2 is FYNNEI. The germline V and J ends were trimmed by 3 bases and 6 bases, with 12 bases remaining between them. This CDR3 spans 15 amino acids. This CDR3 is CASSEGSLGNSPLHF. The CDR3 bases are TGTGCCAGCAGTGAGGGGAGTTTGGGTAATTCACCCCTCCACTTT. Filled out from reference TRBV2 and TRBJ1-6, the complete variable domain reads EPEVTQTPSHQVTQMGQEVILRCVPISNHLYFYWYRQILGQKVEFLVSFYNNEISEKSEIFDDQFSVERPDGSNFTLKIRSTKLEDSAMYFCASSEGSLGNSPLHFGNGTRLTVT.

The chain employs TRBV19 and TRBJ2-3; 12 nucleotides agree with TRBD2. Germline values: CDR1 LNHDA, CDR2 SQIVND (reference sequence). The CDR3 runs to 15 residues. Trimming took 6 bases from V and 5 from J; bases not matched to a gene: 6. The CDR3, as DNA: TGTGCCAGTAGGGTCCTAGCGGGAGGGGTAGATACGCAGTATTTT. Translation: CASRVLAGGVDTQYF.

This clone was seen a few times. The chain has TRBV11-1 and TRBJ2-5; D might be TRBD2 (7 bases). In germline, CDR1 is SGHAT, CDR2 FQDESV (reference sequence). The CDR3 length is 16 residues. Between the trimmed V and J ends, which lost 1 base and 3 bases, there was a span of 15 bases. The CDR3 loop reads CASSLGEGGVEETQYF. Here the CDR3 DNA reads TGTGCCAGCAGCTTAGGGGAGGGGGGGGTAGAAGAGACCCAGTACTTC. Full variable domain (outside the CDR3, taken from reference TRBV11-1 and TRBJ2-5): EAEVAQSPRYKITEKSQAVAFWCDPISGHATLYWYRQILGQGPELLVQFQDESVVDDSQLPKDRFSAERLKGVDSTLKIQPAELGDSAMYLCASSLGEGGVEETQYFGPGTRLLVL.

The rearrangement uses TRBV13 and TRBJ1-1, with a weak D call TRBD1 (5 bases). The length of the CDR3 is 13 residues. The V gene lost 5 bases and the J gene lost 7 bases, with 14 bases spanning the gap. Germline assignment: CDR1 PRHDT and CDR2 FYEKMQ (reference sequence). In DNA, the CDR3 is TGTGCCAGCAGCGTAACCCAGGGATATGAAGCTTTCTTT. This sequence encodes CASSVTQGYEAFF.

This chain links TRBV20-1 with TRBJ1-1; D is uncertain. Germline assignment: CDR1 DFQATT and CDR2 SNEGSKA (reference sequence). Trimming stripped 8 bases from V and 6 bases from J, with 13 bases between. The CDR3 loop spans 11 amino acids. CDR3 loop: CSRERASEAFF. DNA for the CDR3: TGCAGTCGGGAGAGGGCGTCTGAAGCTTTCTTT.

The chain links TRBV7-9 to TRBJ1-1; 10 nucleotides match TRBD1. CDR1 SEHNR and CDR2 FQNEAQ come from the germline V gene (reference sequence). The trim removed 5 bases at V and 1 base at J, leaving 10 bases unmatched. The CDR3 covers 17 residues. The CDR3 sequence is CASSTGTGVPTNTEAFF. The CDR3 coding sequence is TGTGCCAGCAGCACCGGGACAGGGGTCCCCACGAACACTGAAGCTTTCTTT. The full variable domain, its missing parts supplied by reference TRBV7-9 and TRBJ1-1, is DTGVSQNPRHKITKRGQNVTFRCDPISEHNRLYWYRQTLGQGPEFLTYFQNEAQLEKSRLLSDRFSAERPKGSFSTLEIQRTEQGDSAMYLCASSTGTGVPTNTEAFFGQGTRLTVV.

The CDR3 DNA reads as TGTGCCAGCATTTGGGACGGGCTTGGGTTTGGCTACACCTTC. It yields the protein CASIWDGLGFGYTF. The chain couples TRBV2 to TRBJ1-2, with D possibly TRBD1 on 5 matching bases. Deletions cut 7 bases from V and 7 bases from J, with 19 bases between. There are 14 residues in the CDR3. CDR1 SNHLY and CDR2 FYNNEI come from the germline V gene.